These T cell receptor beta chains were read from a single sample in a study of shared clonotypes between healthy human individuals. The repertoire was sequenced with immunoSEQ multiplex PCR; TCRdb's copy has only in-frame clones and lacks some. The sample includes over 95,000 clones, 40% to 55% of them seen just once. Input material: PBMCs. Every receptor here comes from a woman aged 40-49 years in good health. Some clones in this sample may be carry-over from other donors' samples. The CDR3 runs from the conserved cysteine through the conserved F or W. A D gene is named only where the DNA matches it firmly. Clone size is stated in some rows and not others, as once, few, many or a class when expanded.

D gene	V gene	J gene	clone size	CDR3 protein	CDR3 DNA
-	TRBV27	TRBJ1-4	-	CASSSPDRKKLFF	TGTGCCAGCAGTTCACCTGACAGAAAAAAACTGTTTTTT
-	TRBV6-1	TRBJ2-2	many	CASSTGRNTGELFF	TGTGCCAGCAGTACGGGCCGAAACACCGGGGAGCTGTTTTTT
-	TRBV6-1	TRBJ1-5	-	CASSEGALGNQPQHF	TGTGCCAGCAGTGAAGGGGCGTTGGGCAATCAGCCCCAGCATTTT
-	TRBV28	TRBJ2-7	few	CAIIRGDEQYF	TGTGCCATCATTAGGGGGGACGAGCAGTACTTC
-	TRBV6-6	TRBJ1-4	-	CASSYDQTGEKLFF	TGTGCCAGCAGTTACGATCAGACTGGGGAAAAACTGTTTTTT
-	TRBV2	TRBJ2-1	-	CASSGVVRASYNEQFF	TGTGCCAGCAGTGGGGTAGTCAGGGCCTCCTACAATGAGCAGTTCTTC
-	TRBV7-8	TRBJ2-3	-	CASSLRSTFRTDTQYF	TGTGCCAGCAGCTTAAGGAGCACTTTTCGCACAGATACGCAGTATTTT
-	TRBV19	TRBJ1-5	many	CASSSQSTGGQPQHF	TGTGCCAGTAGCTCCCAATCAACGGGGGGACAGCCCCAGCATTTT
TRBD1	TRBV7-8	TRBJ1-6	many	CASSFQQGALHF	TGTGCCAGCAGCTTCCAACAGGGGGCCCTCCACTTT
TRBD1	TRBV30	TRBJ1-5	once	CAWSLGTDQPQHF	TGTGCCTGGAGTCTCGGGACAGACCAGCCCCAGCATTTT
-	TRBV18	TRBJ1-2	many	CASSPPFGSYGYTF	TGTGCCAGCTCACCTCCTTTCGGGTCCTATGGCTACACCTTC
-	TRBV9	TRBJ1-1	few	CASSVIPGGGTEAFF	TGTGCCAGCAGCGTGATCCCCGGGGGCGGCACTGAAGCTTTCTTT
-	TRBV15	TRBJ1-2	-	CATSSGQILYGYTF	TGTGCCACCAGCAGCGGACAGATCCTCTATGGCTACACCTTC
TRBD1	TRBV6-5	TRBJ1-1	-	CASTQGTGETF	TGTGCCAGCACCCAGGGGACAGGGGAAACCTTT
-	TRBV25-1	TRBJ2-5	many	CASSGGPETQYF	TGTGCCAGCAGTGGTGGGCCGGAGACCCAGTACTTC
TRBD2	TRBV5-4	TRBJ2-1	many	CASSLSTSGSYNEQFF	TGTGCCAGCAGCCTCTCGACTAGCGGGAGCTACAATGAGCAGTTCTTC
-	TRBV30	TRBJ1-1	few	CAWRRPQGGYSEAFF	TGTGCCTGGAGAAGGCCCCAAGGGGGGTACTCTGAAGCTTTCTTT
TRBD2	TRBV7-3	TRBJ2-2	-	CASSTGLPGTGELFF	TGTGCCAGCAGCACGGGACTACCGGGCACCGGGGAGCTGTTTTTT
-	TRBV18	TRBJ2-7	-	CASSLSTYEQYF	TGTGCCAGCTCACTGAGCACATACGAGCAGTACTTC
-	TRBV29-1	TRBJ2-2	-	CSVRDGNTGELFF	TGCAGCGTCCGGGACGGGAACACCGGGGAGCTGTTTTTT
-	TRBV18	TRBJ2-6	-	CASSPGTGRSGANVLTF	TGTGCCAGCTCACCGGGAACAGGCCGCTCTGGGGCCAACGTCCTGACTTTC
-	TRBV7-9	TRBJ2-5	-	CASSLDRGTQYF	TGTGCCAGCAGCCTCGACCGGGGGACCCAGTACTTC
-	TRBV7-6	TRBJ2-5	-	CASSLGIQETQYF	TGTGCTAGCAGCTTAGGAATACAAGAGACCCAGTACTTC